This T cell receptor beta chain was recovered during a study of T cells in Graves' hyperthyroidism and ophthalmopathy. The PBMCs were sourced from fresh peripheral blood (about 10 ml). CDR3 length equals 15 residues. V shed 7 bases and J shed 6 bases, with 18 bases lying between them. CDR1 is LNHDA, CDR2 SQIVND, per germline (reference sequence). Amplified TCR beta CDR3 regions derived from RNA transcripts. Initially, a first-round RT-PCR of the TCR CDR3 employed the HTBI primer set. TCRdb analysed the multiplex PCR reads with MiXCR anew, one entry per CDR3 protein. The profile shows 400,000 to 600,000 distinct CDR3 sequences, about 16% of them singletons.

Material: blood. This chain connects TRBV19 to TRBJ1-4; D is possibly TRBD1 (6 bases). This receptor was taken from a woman aged 25 to 39 with Graves' ophthalmopathy. Here the CDR3 reads CASTPTHREDEKLFF. Here the CDR3 DNA reads TGTGCCAGTACCCCCACCCACAGGGAGGATGAAAAACTGTTTTTT.